This passage covers 10 T cell receptor beta chains from one sample sequenced in a study of blood T cell repertoires in COVID-19. Using immunoSEQ multiplex PCR, the repertoire was profiled, and TCRdb retains in-frame clones only, with some absent. The sample lists hundreds of thousands of clones; about nine tenths were seen once. The source material was peripheral blood. The source is a woman between 65 and 79 years old with COVID-19, enrolled during active disease.

This clone was counted a few times. CDR3 loop: CASSLGTGNTNEKLFF. The CDR3 nucleotides read TGCGCCAGCAGCCTAGGGACAGGGAACACTAATGAAAAACTGTTTTTT. The chain recombines TRBV5-1 with TRBJ1-4; 9 bases line up with TRBD1. Losses at the gene ends were 4 bases for V and 2 bases for J; bases not matched to a gene: 6. Germline CDR1 is SGHRS and CDR2 is YFSETQ. The CDR3 has 16 residues. Drawing the rest from reference TRBV5-1 and TRBJ1-4, the complete variable domain is KAGVTQTPRYLIKTRGQQVTLSCSPISGHRSVSWYQQTPGQGLQFLFEYFSETQRNKGNFPGRFSGRQFSNSRSEMNVSTLELGDSALYLCASSLGTGNTNEKLFFGSGTQLSVL.

This rearrangement joins TRBV27 to TRBJ1-2; TRBD1 aligns across 9 bases. Germline CDR1 and CDR2: MNHEY and SMNVEV (reference sequence). The CDR3 is 14 amino acids. Germline trimming cut 2 bases from V and 4 bases from J; bases unmatched to any gene: 2. The CDR3 sequence is CASSLKDRGYGYTF. DNA of the CDR3: TGTGCCAGCAGTTTAAAGGACAGGGGCTATGGCTACACCTTC.

A few counts support this clone. The chain links TRBV3-1 (or the pseudogene TRBV3-2) to TRBJ1-1; D not resolved. The V gene's germline CDR1 is LGHDT and CDR2 YNNKEL (reference sequence). This CDR3 has 16 amino acids. Trimming removed 4 bases at V and 1 base at J, with 16 bases between. The CDR3 region is CASSPWETARNTEAFF. The CDR3 region has the DNA TGTGCCAGCAGCCCTTGGGAGACGGCCCGGAACACTGAAGCTTTCTTT.

The gene calls are TRBV27 and TRBJ2-7, with D perhaps matching TRBD1 (6 bases). The V gene lost 3 bases and the J gene lost 0 bases, with 12 bases spanning the gap. The CDR3 runs 15 residues. Germline CDR1 reads MNHEY; CDR2 reads SMNVEV (reference sequence). The CDR3 region is CASSLSRGGSYEQYF. The CDR3 bases are TGTGCCAGCAGTTTGTCCAGGGGCGGCTCCTACGAGCAGTACTTC.

The CDR3 protein is CASSPLGQGAYGYTF. The CDR3 region has the DNA TGTGCCAGCAGCCCCTTGGGACAGGGGGCTTATGGCTACACCTTC. The chain recombines TRBV27 with TRBJ1-2, with 12 nucleotides matching TRBD1. CDR1 MNHEY and CDR2 SMNVEV come from the germline V gene (reference sequence). This CDR3 is built from 15 residues. V gave up 6 bases and J gave up 5 bases; unmatched junction bases: 7.

This chain connects TRBV3-1 (or the pseudogene TRBV3-2) to TRBJ1-4; 7 positions match TRBD1. J was trimmed by 2 bases and V by 4 bases; bases with no gene match: 7. This CDR3 is 16 amino acids long. Germline V gene data show CDR1 as LGHDT and CDR2 as YNNKEL (reference sequence). CDR3 bases: TGTGCCAGCAGCCCACAGGGGTTTGAGACTAATGAAAAACTGTTTTTT. Translating it yields CASSPQGFETNEKLFF.

The CDR3 DNA follows: TGTGCCAGCAGCGACCCGGGACAGGGGGCGGGTGGCTACACCTTC. As protein: CASSDPGQGAGGYTF. This chain connects TRBV7-2 to TRBJ1-2, with TRBD1 matching over 12 bases. Germline V gene data show CDR1 as SGHTA and CDR2 as FQGNSA. This CDR3 has 15 residues. V trimming: 5 bases; J trimming: 7 bases; junction bases outside the gene matches: 8.

The genes are TRBV7-2 and TRBJ2-7; TRBD1 is a possible D gene (7 bases). This CDR3 spans 13 amino acids. Per the germline V gene, CDR1 is SGHTA and CDR2 is FQGNSA. Trimming took 4 bases from V and 6 from J, leaving 13 bases between them. CDR3 DNA sequence: TGTGCCAGCAGCTCAGGAGGGGGCAGCGAGCAGTACTTC. It yields the protein CASSSGGGSEQYF.

The gene calls are TRBV24-1 and TRBJ1-2; no reliable D call. Germline CDR1 KGHDR, CDR2 SFDVKD. The CDR3 sequence is 13 residues long. V was clipped by 5 bases and J by 2 bases, with 8 bases between them. In nucleotides, the CDR3 is TGTGCCACCAGTGGCCGGAGAAACTATGGCTACACCTTC. Encoded protein: CATSGRRNYGYTF.

The V call is TRBV28, the J call TRBJ1-1, with TRBD1 matching 7 bases. The CDR3 spans 16 residues. Trimming at V came to 4 bases and at J to 5 bases, leaving 13 bases not matched to a gene. Germline V lookup: CDR1 MDHEN, CDR2 SYDVKM. The CDR3 region has the DNA TGTGCCAGCAGTTCAGGTTCGAGGGGGCGCAGGACTGAAGCTTTCTTT. Its protein is CASSSGSRGRRTEAFF.